The sequence of this T cell receptor beta chain was determined in a study of blood T cell repertoires in COVID-19. Study-wide context: Both acute and convalescent COVID-19 samples were obtained from the United States, Italy and Spain. PBMCs, B-cell-depleted T cells, or T cells were the source of the cDNA or gDNA that made up the material.

The germline V gene has CDR1 SNHLY and CDR2 FYNNEI. The CDR3 covers 15 residues. V shed 6 bases and J shed 4 bases, with 15 bases lying between them. The authors' processing: Counts of nucleated cells, estimated from reference gene primer amplification, were obtained. Sequencing used immunoSEQ multiplex PCR; TCRdb keeps in-frame clones, though not all of them. V, J and clone size derive from that table, while D and trimming were established from the DNA sequence. The data hold approximately 250,000 clones, with 83% observed a single time. This receptor was taken from a human donor in a cohort sampled during active COVID-19. Sequencing was done on a sample of peripheral blood. The gene calls are TRBV2 and TRBJ1-4; a possible D gene is TRBD1 (5 bases). This CDR3 reads CASRMTDHGNEKLFF. In DNA form, the CDR3 reads TGTGCCAGCAGGATGACAGATCATGGTAATGAAAAACTGTTTTTT.